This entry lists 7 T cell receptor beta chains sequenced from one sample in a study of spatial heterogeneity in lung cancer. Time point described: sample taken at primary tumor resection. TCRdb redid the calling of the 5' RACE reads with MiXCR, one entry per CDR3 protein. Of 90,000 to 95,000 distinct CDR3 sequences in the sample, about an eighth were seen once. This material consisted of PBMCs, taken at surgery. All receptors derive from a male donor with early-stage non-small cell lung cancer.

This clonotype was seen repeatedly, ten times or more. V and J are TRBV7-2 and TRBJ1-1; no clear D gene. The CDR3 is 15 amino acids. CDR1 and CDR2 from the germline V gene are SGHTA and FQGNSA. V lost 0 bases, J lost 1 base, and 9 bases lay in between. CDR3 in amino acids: CASSLAEAGNTEAFF. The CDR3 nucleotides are TGTGCCAGCAGCTTAGCGGAGGCAGGGAACACTGAAGCTTTCTTT.

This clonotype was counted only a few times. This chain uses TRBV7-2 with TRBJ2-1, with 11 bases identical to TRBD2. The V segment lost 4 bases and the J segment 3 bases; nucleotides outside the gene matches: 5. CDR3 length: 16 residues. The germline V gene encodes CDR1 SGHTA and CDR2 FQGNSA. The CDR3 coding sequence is TGTGCCAGCAGCTCGCGACTAGCGGGGCGCTACAATGAGCAGTTCTTC. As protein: CASSSRLAGRYNEQFF.

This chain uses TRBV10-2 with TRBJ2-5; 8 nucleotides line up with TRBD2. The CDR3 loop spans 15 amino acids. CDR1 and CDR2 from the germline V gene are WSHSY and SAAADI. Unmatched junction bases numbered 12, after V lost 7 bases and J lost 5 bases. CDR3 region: CASMKRTGGGETQYF. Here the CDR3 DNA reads TGCGCCAGCATGAAACGAACGGGAGGGGGTGAGACCCAGTACTTC.

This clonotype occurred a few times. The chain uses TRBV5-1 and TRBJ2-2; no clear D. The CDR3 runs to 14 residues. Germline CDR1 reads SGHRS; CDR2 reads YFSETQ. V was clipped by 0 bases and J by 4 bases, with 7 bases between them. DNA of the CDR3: TGCGCCAGCAGCTTGGCCCAGGTCACCGGGGAGCTGTTTTTT. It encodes CASSLAQVTGELFF.

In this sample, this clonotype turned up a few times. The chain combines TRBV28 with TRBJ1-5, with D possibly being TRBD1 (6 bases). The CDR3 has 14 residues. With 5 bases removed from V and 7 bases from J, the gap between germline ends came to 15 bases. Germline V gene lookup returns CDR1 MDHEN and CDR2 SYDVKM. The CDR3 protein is CASSREQGRQPQHF. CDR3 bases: TGTGCCAGCAGTCGCGAACAGGGCCGCCAGCCCCAGCATTTT.

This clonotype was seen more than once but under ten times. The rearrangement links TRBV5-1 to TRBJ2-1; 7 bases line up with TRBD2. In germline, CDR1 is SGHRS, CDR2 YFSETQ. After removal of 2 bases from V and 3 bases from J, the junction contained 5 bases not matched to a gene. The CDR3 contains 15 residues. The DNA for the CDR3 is TGCGCCAGCAGCTTAAAGCGGGACGGCTACAATGAGCAGTTCTTC. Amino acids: CASSLKRDGYNEQFF. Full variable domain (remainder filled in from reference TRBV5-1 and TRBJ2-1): KAGVTQTPRYLIKTRGQQVTLSCSPISGHRSVSWYQQTPGQGLQFLFEYFSETQRNKGNFPGRFSGRQFSNSRSEMNVSTLELGDSALYLCASSLKRDGYNEQFFGPGTRLTVL.

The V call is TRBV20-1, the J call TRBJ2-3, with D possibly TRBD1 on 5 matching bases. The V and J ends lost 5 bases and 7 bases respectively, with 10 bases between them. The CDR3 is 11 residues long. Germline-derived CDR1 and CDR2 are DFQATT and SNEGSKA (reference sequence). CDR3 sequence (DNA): TGCAGTGCTCAACAGGCGCATACGCAGTATTTT. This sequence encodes CSAQQAHTQYF.